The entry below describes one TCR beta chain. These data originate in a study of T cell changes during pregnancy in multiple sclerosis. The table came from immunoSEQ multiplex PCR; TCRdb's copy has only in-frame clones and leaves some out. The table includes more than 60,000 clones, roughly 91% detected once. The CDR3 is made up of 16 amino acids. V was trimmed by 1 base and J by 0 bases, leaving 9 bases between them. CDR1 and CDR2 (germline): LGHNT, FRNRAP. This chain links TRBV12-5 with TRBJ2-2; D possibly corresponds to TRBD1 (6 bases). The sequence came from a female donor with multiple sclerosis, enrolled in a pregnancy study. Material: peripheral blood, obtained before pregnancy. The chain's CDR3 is CASGLGRGPNTGELFF. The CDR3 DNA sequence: TGTGCTAGTGGTTTGGGCAGGGGTCCGAACACCGGGGAGCTGTTTTTT. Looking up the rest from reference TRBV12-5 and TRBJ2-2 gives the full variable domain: DARVTQTPRHKVTEMGQEVTMRCQPILGHNTVFWYRQTMMQGLELLAYFRNRAPLDDSGMPKDRFSAEMPDATLATLKIQPSEPRDSAVYFCASGLGRGPNTGELFFGEGSRLTVL.